The present TCR beta chain was sequenced within a study of vaccination effects on CD4 cells after COVID-19. Turning to the study itself: Each participant was given two doses of one vaccine (BNT162b2 or mRNA-1273).

Pools of viral peptides were used by the ViraFEST assay to expand antigen-specific CD4+ T cells ahead of sequencing. It was after 10 days of culture that CD4+ T cells were isolated. People in the vaccine group had not been infected with SARS-CoV-2 before, and their nucleocapsid antibodies were negative. Cells had half their medium changed to IL-2 medium on days 3 and 7. The V end lost 4 bases, the J end lost 4 bases, and 19 bases lay between the germline ends. Germline V lookup: CDR1 GTSNPN, CDR2 SVGIG (reference sequence). This CDR3 spans 15 amino acids. Sequencing was performed with immunoSEQ multiplex PCR; in TCRdb, only in-frame clones are kept and a portion is missing. The data hold 50,000 to 75,000 clones, with approximately 80% observed a single time. About this clone: Its specificity is not known.

Study results and caveats: The study dataset contains few convalescent patients and includes no early post-infection timepoints.

The sample here was CD4+ T cells from PBMCs cultured with HCoV-229E spike peptides, taken before COVID-19 vaccination. The chain is built from TRBV30 and TRBJ1-1; D possibly corresponds to TRBD1 (5 bases). The source is a human donor who received a COVID-19 vaccine. The CDR3 loop reads CAWTRDVNWGTEAFF. DNA for the CDR3: TGTGCCTGGACTCGGGACGTTAACTGGGGCACTGAAGCTTTCTTT.